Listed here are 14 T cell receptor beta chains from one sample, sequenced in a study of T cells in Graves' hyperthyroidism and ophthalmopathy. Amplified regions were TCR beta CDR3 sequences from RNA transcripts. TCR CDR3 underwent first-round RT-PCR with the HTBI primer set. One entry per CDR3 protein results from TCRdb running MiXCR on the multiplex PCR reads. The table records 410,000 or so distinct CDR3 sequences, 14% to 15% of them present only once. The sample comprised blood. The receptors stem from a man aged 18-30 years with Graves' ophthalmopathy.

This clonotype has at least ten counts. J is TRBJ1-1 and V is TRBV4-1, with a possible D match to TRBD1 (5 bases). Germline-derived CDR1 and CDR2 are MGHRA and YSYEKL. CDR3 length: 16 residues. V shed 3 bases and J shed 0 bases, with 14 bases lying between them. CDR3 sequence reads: CASSHLPGNMNTEAFF. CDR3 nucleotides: TGCGCCAGCAGCCATCTCCCAGGGAACATGAACACTGAAGCTTTCTTT.

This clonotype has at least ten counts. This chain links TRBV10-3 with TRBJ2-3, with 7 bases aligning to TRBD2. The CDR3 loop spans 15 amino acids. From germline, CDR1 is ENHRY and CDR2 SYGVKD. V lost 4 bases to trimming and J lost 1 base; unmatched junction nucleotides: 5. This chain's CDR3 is CAISVTGGRTDTQYF. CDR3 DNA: TGTGCCATCAGTGTTACGGGAGGCCGCACAGATACGCAGTATTTT.

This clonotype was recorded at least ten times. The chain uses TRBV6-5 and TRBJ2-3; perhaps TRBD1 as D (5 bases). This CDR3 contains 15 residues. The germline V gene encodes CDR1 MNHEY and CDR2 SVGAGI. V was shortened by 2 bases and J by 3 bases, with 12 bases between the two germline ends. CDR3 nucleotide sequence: TGTGCCAGCAGTTACAGGGGATGGATGACAGATACGCAGTATTTT. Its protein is CASSYRGWMTDTQYF.

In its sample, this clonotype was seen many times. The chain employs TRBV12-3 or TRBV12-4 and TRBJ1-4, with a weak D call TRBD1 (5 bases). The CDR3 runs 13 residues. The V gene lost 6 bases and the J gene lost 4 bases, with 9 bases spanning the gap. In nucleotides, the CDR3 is TGTGCCAGCAGCCCGACAGTTAATGAAAAACTGTTTTTT. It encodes CASSPTVNEKLFF.

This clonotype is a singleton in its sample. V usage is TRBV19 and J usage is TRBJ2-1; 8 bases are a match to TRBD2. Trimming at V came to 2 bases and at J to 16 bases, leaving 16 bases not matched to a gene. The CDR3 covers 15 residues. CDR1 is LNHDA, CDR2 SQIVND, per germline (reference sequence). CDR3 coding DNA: TGTGCCAGTAGTATAATAGGGGCTAGCGGGCGGTCGTTATTCTTC. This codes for CASSIIGASGRSLFF.

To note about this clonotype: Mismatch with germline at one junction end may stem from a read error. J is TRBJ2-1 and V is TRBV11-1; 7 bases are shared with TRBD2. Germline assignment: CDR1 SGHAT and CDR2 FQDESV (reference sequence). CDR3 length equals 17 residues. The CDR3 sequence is CASSQAPSGVGDNEQFF. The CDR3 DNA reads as TGCGCCAGCAGCCAAGCCCCTAGCGGTGTTGGCGACAATGAGCAGTTCTTC.

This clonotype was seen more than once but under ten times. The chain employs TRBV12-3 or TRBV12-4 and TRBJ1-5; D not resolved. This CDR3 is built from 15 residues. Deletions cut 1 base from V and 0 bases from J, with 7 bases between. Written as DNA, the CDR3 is TGTGCCAGCAGTTTAGGGTCCAGTAGCAATCAGCCCCAGCATTTT. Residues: CASSLGSSSNQPQHF.

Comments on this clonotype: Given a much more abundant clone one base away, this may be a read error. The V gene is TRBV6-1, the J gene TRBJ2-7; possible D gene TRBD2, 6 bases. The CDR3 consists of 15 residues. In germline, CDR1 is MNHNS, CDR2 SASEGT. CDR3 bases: TGTGCCAGCGGTGATGAGGCGGGACCCATCTACGAGCAGTACTTC. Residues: CASGDEAGPIYEQYF.

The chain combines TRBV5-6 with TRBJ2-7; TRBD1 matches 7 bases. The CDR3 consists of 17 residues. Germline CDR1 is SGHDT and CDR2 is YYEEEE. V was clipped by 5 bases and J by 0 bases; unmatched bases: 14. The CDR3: CASRLGPPGQSSYEQYF. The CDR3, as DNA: TGTGCCAGCAGATTAGGCCCTCCGGGACAGAGCTCCTACGAGCAGTACTTC. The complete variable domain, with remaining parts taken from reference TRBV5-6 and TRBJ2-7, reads DAGVTQSPTHLIKTRGQQVTLRCSPKSGHDTVSWYQQALGQGPQFIFQYYEEEERQRGNFPDRFSGHQFPNYSSELNVNALLLGDSALYLCASRLGPPGQSSYEQYFGPGTRLTVT.

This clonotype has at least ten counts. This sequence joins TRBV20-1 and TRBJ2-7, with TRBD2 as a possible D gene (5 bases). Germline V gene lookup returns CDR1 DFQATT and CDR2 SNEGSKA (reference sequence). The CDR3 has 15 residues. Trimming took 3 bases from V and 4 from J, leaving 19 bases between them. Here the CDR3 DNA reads TGCAGTGCTAGGAGGGTTTCTAGCAATGTGTACGAGCAGTACTTC. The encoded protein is CSARRVSSNVYEQYF.

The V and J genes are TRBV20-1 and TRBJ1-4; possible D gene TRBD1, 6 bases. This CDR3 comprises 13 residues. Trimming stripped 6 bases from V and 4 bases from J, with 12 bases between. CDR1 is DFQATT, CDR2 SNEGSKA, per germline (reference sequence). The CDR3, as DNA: TGCAGTGCAATACAGGGATTTAATGAAAAACTGTTTTTT. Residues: CSAIQGFNEKLFF.

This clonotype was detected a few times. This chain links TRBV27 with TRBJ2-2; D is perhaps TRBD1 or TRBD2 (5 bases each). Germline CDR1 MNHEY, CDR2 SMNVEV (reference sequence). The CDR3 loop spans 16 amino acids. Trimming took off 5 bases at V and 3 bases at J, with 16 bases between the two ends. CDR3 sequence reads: CASSPRDRYYTGELFF. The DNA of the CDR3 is TGTGCCAGCAGTCCCCGGGACCGGTATTACACCGGGGAGCTGTTTTTT.

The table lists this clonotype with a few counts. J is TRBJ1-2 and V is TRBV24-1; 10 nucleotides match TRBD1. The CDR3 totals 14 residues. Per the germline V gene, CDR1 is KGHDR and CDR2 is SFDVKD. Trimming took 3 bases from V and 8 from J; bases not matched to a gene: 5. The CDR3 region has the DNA TGTGCCACCAGTGATGCCGGGACAGGGGACGGCTACACCTTC. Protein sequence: CATSDAGTGDGYTF.

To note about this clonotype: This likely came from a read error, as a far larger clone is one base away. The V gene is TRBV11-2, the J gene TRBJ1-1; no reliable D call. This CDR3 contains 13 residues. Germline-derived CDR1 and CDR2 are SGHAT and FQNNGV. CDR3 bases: TGTGCCAGCAGCTTAAGAGAGAACACTGAAGCTCTCTTT. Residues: CASSLRENTEALF.